This TCR beta chain stems from a study of cytomegalovirus exposure and HLA in healthy donors (dated by TCRdb to the late 2010s). About the full investigation: A later analysis indicated that the roughly 130 validation repertoires were generated on the platform also employed for the roughly 730 repertoires of the first cohort. The study aimed to test whether signatures of past pathogen exposure could be identified by cataloging public T cell receptors. In addition to the first cohort of around 670 subjects, a separate validation cohort of over 90 different subjects was used. High-throughput TCR immunosequencing, statistical association of individual TCRs with disease status, and machine learning were combined to predict cytomegalovirus infection status.

Taken from cysteine to phenylalanine, the CDR3 has 14 residues. Only the CDR3 DNA stays, 42 bases, in frame from base 1. The germline V gene encodes CDR1 SGHAT and CDR2 FQNNGV. V is trimmed back by 5 bases and J by 8 bases, and the junction contains 11 bases that no gene match accounts for. Here is what the overall study found, with its caveats: While some public TCRs were present in many individuals, most TCR sequences turned up only very rarely across donors. The study listed 150 to 200 TCR beta chains as associated with cytomegalovirus. A later analysis had no HLA typing for the validation cohort, so co-occurrence there was scored across all 130 or so repertoires. The authors suggested that the approach could potentially be extended to other disease states and immunological phenotypes. In a later analysis, TCRs clustered in the first cohort were found to also tend to co-occur in the roughly 120 validation repertoires, with roughly 93% of cluster scores above 0. Three of the identified cytomegalovirus-associated TCR beta chains were confirmed in vitro to be specific for cytomegalovirus antigens. In both the original and validation cohorts, the classifier was reported to diagnose cytomegalovirus status with high specificity and sensitivity.

The protocol used for the library was the immunoSEQ multiplex PCR assay. On the study's bioinformatics: A statistical classification framework was built to diagnose cytomegalovirus status from the catalog of TCR beta chain sequences. This immuneACCESS table, as held by TCRdb, lists in-frame sequences with V and J called but not all clones. Of the missing ones, under half trace to an unresolved V gene in checked studies; the others have no known cause. The DNA gave D and trimming, while V, J and clone size come from that table. A total of about 120,000 clones appear in this sample, approximately 87% of them only once. Over 1.3% of the sample is in the top ten clones. With regard to this clone: Its antigen is currently not known. No much larger clone is present one base from it, and per-base qualities are unavailable.

The donors belonged to the validation cohort of over a hundred subjects, which was separate from the roughly 670-subject first cohort. The sequenced material came from PBMCs. The chain is encoded by TRBV11-2 joined to TRBJ2-7; 8 central nucleotides agree with TRBD1. The sequence was obtained from a woman aged 25 to 39 in good health and CMV-seropositive. CDR3 reads: CASSEPRTGSKQYF. The DNA reads as follows: TGTGCCAGCAGCGAACCCCGGACAGGGTCAAAGCAGTACTTC.